This T cell receptor beta chain was documented in a study of shared clonotypes between healthy human individuals. Sequencing was performed with immunoSEQ multiplex PCR; in TCRdb, only in-frame clones are kept and a portion is missing. Among about 2 million clones listed, approximately 94% were seen once. CD45RO negativity and positive selection for CCR7 defined naive CD8 cells, a population that excluded terminally differentiated effector memory CD45RA+ cells. V lost 5 bases to trimming and J lost 3 bases; unmatched junction nucleotides: 5. The germline CDR1 and CDR2 sequences are PRHDT and FYEKMQ (reference sequence). CDR3 length: 14 amino acids.

Sequenced material: naive CD8+ T cells sorted from blood. V usage is TRBV13 and J usage is TRBJ2-7, with 9 bases identical to TRBD1. The clonotype comes from a man between 18 and 29 years old in good health. CDR3 coding DNA: TGTGCCAGCAGCCCCGGGACAGGGAACTACGAGCAGTACTTC. It codes for CASSPGTGNYEQYF.